The rows below give T cell receptor beta chains drawn from one sample of a study of Graves' ophthalmopathy and Graves' hyperthyroidism. TCRdb reprocessed the multiplex PCR reads with MiXCR, giving one entry per CDR3 protein. In the table there are 900,000 to 1,200,000 distinct CDR3 sequences, about 38% of which are singletons. The sequencing input was peripheral blood or thyroid tissue (not recorded which). The source of these receptors is an adult man with Graves' hyperthyroidism. CDR3s include the opening cysteine and the closing phenylalanine or tryptophan. The D gene is left open where the match is weak. Only some rows state a clone size, as once, few, many or a class for expanded clones.

>TRBV5-1|TRBJ2-7|14|NA|once
TGCGCCAGCGCGGACGGGAGATTCTCCTACGAGCAGTACTTC
CASADGRFSYEQYF
>TRBV29-1|TRBJ2-7|12|NA|NA
TGCAGCTTGGAGGCAGGGCGGTACGAGCAGTACTTC
CSLEAGRYEQYF
>TRBV9|TRBJ1-4|14|NA|many
TGTGCCAGCAGCCCATCATCCACGGGGGGAAAACTGTTTTTT
CASSPSSTGGKLFF
>TRBV10-2|TRBJ2-5|16|NA|few
TGCGCCAGCAGTGAGGGGCCTGGCGGGTCGGGAGAGACCCAGTACTTC
CASSEGPGGSGETQYF
>TRBV6-5|TRBJ2-7|13|NA|NA
TGTGCCAGCAGAAAAACAGGGAATTACGAGCAGTACTTC
CASRKTGNYEQYF
>TRBV20-1|TRBJ1-5|11|NA|NA
TGCAGCTTAGACCGCAATCAGCCCCAGCATTTT
CSLDRNQPQHF
>TRBV7-3|TRBJ2-5|17|NA|few
TGTGCCAGCGTACCGGGGAGTAGCGGCCATGAGCTGGAGACCCAGTACTTC
CASVPGSSGHELETQYF
>TRBV11-2|TRBJ2-5|14|NA|many
TGTGCCAGCAGCCAGGGCCCCGATGGAGAGACCCAGTACTTC
CASSQGPDGETQYF
>TRBV5-1|TRBJ1-5|14|NA|many
TGCGCCAGCAGCTTACAGGTCGGGGATCAGCCCCAGCATTTT
CASSLQVGDQPQHF
>TRBV5-1|TRBJ1-2|13|NA|NA
TGCGCCAGCAGCTTCTCCGGGACCGATGGCTACACCTTC
CASSFSGTDGYTF
>TRBV7-8|TRBJ1-5|14|NA|few
TGTGCCAGCAGCGACGGACAGCAGAATCAGCCCCAGCATTTT
CASSDGQQNQPQHF
>TRBV4-1|TRBJ2-7|16|NA|many
TGCGCCAGCAGCCAAGATCTAGGGGACGGAACCTACGAGCAGTACTTC
CASSQDLGDGTYEQYF
>TRBV13|TRBJ1-1|15|TRBD1|NA
TGTGCCAGCAGCTTAGGGGACAGGGGGCGAACTGAAGCTTTCTTT
CASSLGDRGRTEAFF
>TRBV20-1|TRBJ2-7|15|TRBD1|NA
TGCAGTGCTAGAGGATACAGTACAGGGGCCCGGGAGCAGTACTTC
CSARGYSTGAREQYF
>TRBV11-2|TRBJ1-1|16|TRBD1|NA
TGTGCCAGCAGCTTAGAGGGACAGGGGGTTGGCACTGAAGCTTTCTTT
CASSLEGQGVGTEAFF
>TRBV6-5|TRBJ1-2|16|TRBD1|NA
TGTGCCAGCAGTGTACTGACCGGGACAGGGCACTATGGCTACACCTTC
CASSVLTGTGHYGYTF
>TRBV7-8|TRBJ1-4|13|TRBD1|NA
TGTGCCAGCAGGTCTGGGACAGTGCGCCAACTGTTTTTT
CASRSGTVRQLFF
>TRBV12-3/TRBV12-4|TRBJ2-2|15|NA|few
TGTGCCAGCAGGGAAACCGGGAAGACAACAGGGGAGCTGTTTTTT
CASRETGKTTGELFF
>TRBV5-6|TRBJ1-1|15|NA|many
TGTGCCAGCAGCTTGGTCGGGAATCTTGGCACTGAAGCTTTCTTT
CASSLVGNLGTEAFF
>TRBV20-1|TRBJ2-7|16|TRBD1|NA
TGCAGTGCCCGCCGGAGGGCCACAGGGGGCTTTTACGAGCAGTACTTC
CSARRRATGGFYEQYF
>TRBV20-1|TRBJ2-5|14|TRBD2|many
TGCAGTGCTACCGGACTAGCGGGCCAAGAGACCCAGTACTTC
CSATGLAGQETQYF
>TRBV10-3|TRBJ2-5|15|NA|NA
TGTGCCAGCAGTGAACCAGTACTCAGGGGAGAGACCCAGTACTTC
CASSEPVLRGETQYF
>TRBV5-1|TRBJ2-6|18|TRBD1|many
TGCGCCAGCAGCTTGCCGGGACAGGGGGCCTCTGGGGCCAACGTCCTGACTTTC
CASSLPGQGASGANVLTF
>TRBV30|TRBJ1-6|15|TRBD1|few
TGTGCCTGGATCTCACGACAGGGGGGCGGGGGAACCCTCCACTTT
CAWISRQGGGGTLHF
>TRBV29-1|TRBJ1-2|12|NA|NA
TGCACCGTAACGGCAGGAGGCTATGGCTACACCTTC
CTVTAGGYGYTF
>TRBV11-1|TRBJ2-7|14|TRBD1|NA
TGTGCCAGCTCACCGCGGACAGGCTTCGGAGAGCAGTACTTC
CASSPRTGFGEQYF
>TRBV14|TRBJ2-2|15|NA|many
TGTGCCAGCAGCCAAGTCCTAGAGAACACCGGGGAGCTGTTTTTT
CASSQVLENTGELFF
>TRBV10-3|TRBJ1-4|14|NA|NA
TGTGCCATCAGCCAGGACAGCCCGGGAGGGAAACTGTTTTTT
CAISQDSPGGKLFF
>TRBV11-2|TRBJ2-7|11|NA|many
TGTGCCAGCAGCCCTGATGGTCGTTCGTACTTC
CASSPDGRSYF
>TRBV15|TRBJ1-4|15|NA|many
TGTGCCACCAGCAGAGACAGGGCAGTCAATGAAAAACTGTTTTTT
CATSRDRAVNEKLFF
>TRBV20-1|TRBJ2-5|14|TRBD2|many
TGCAGTGCGCAAGGGACTAGGAGCCAAGAGACCCAGTACTTC
CSAQGTRSQETQYF
>TRBV9|TRBJ1-2|16|TRBD1|few
TGTGCCAGCAGCGCCCGTAACCCGGGACAGAACTATGGCTACACCTTC
CASSARNPGQNYGYTF
>TRBV11-2|TRBJ2-5|16|NA|NA
TGTGCCAGTAAGAGGAGTCTTAATTACCCAGAAGAGACCCAGTACTTC
CASKRSLNYPEETQYF
>TRBV12-3/TRBV12-4|TRBJ1-6|14|NA|many
TGTGCCAGCAGACCCGACCGAAATAATTCACCCCTCCACTTT
CASRPDRNNSPLHF
>TRBV2|TRBJ2-2|17|NA|many
TGTGCCAGCAGTGAAGTGGGCCGGAAAACGAACACCGGGGAGCTGTTTTTT
CASSEVGRKTNTGELFF
>TRBV5-1|TRBJ1-6|16|NA|many
TGCGCCAGCAGCTTGTATTCGAGCTCCTATAATTCACCCCTCCACTTT
CASSLYSSSYNSPLHF
>TRBV29-1|TRBJ1-4|12|NA|many
TGCAGCGTTCACCAAGGGCGTGAAAAACTGTTTTTT
CSVHQGREKLFF
>TRBV20-1|TRBJ1-6|13|NA|few
TGCAGTGCTAGAGATGGCGGGAATTCACCCCTCCACTTT
CSARDGGNSPLHF
>TRBV5-8|TRBJ1-6|15|TRBD1|many
TGTGCCAGCAGCTTTCCTGGGACAGGGGTTTCACCCCTCCACTTT
CASSFPGTGVSPLHF
>TRBV19|TRBJ1-2|15|TRBD1|NA
TGTGCCAGTAGTGGGACAGGGGGCGGTTCATTTGGCTACACCTTC
CASSGTGGGSFGYTF
>TRBV28|TRBJ2-5|17|TRBD1|few
TGTGCCAGCAGTTCTACAGGGGCCGGACAGGTTGAAGAGACCCAGTACTTC
CASSSTGAGQVEETQYF
>TRBV5-4|TRBJ2-6|18|TRBD1|many
TGTGCCAGCAGCTTGAGGGACAGGGGTGTCTCTGGGGCCAACGTCCTGACTTTC
CASSLRDRGVSGANVLTF
>TRBV27|TRBJ1-1|14|NA|few
TGTGCCAGCAGTGCAAGGGGTTCCCACACTGAAGCTTTCTTT
CASSARGSHTEAFF
>TRBV6-5|TRBJ1-3|13|NA|NA
TGTGCCAGCAGAGCAGGGACTGGAAACACCATATATTTT
CASRAGTGNTIYF
>TRBV6-6|TRBJ2-5|12|NA|many
TGTGCCAGCATTGGAGCGGCGGAGACCCAGTACTTC
CASIGAAETQYF
>TRBV10-3|TRBJ1-1|12|NA|NA
TGTGCCATCAGCCTCACAAGCCCTGAAGCTTTCTTT
CAISLTSPEAFF
>TRBV2|TRBJ1-2|13|TRBD1|many
TGTGCCAGCAGTGAAGACAGGGGACTTGGCTACACCTTC
CASSEDRGLGYTF
>TRBV12-3/TRBV12-4|TRBJ1-3|15|NA|NA
TGTGCCAGCAGTTTAGCGCTGGTAACGAGGAACACCATATATTTT
CASSLALVTRNTIYF
>TRBV29-1|TRBJ1-1|14|NA|many
TGCAGCGTTGATGTAGGGGAGATTCTCTCCGGTAGTTTCTTT
CSVDVGEILSGSFF
>TRBV7-8|TRBJ2-7|11|NA|few
TGTGCCAGCAGCCCATTGGGACGGCAGTACTTC
CASSPLGRQYF
>TRBV7-6|TRBJ2-7|14|NA|many
TGTGCCAGCAGTCGCTCCGCAGGTACCTACGAGCAGTACTTC
CASSRSAGTYEQYF
>TRBV4-2|TRBJ1-2|16|NA|many
TGTGCCAGCAGCCCCCCCGTTCCAGGGCGACTTGGTGGCTACACCTTC
CASSPPVPGRLGGYTF
>TRBV29-1|TRBJ1-5|13|NA|many
TGCAGCGTTCACCAGGGATTTGGGCAGCCCCAGCATTTT
CSVHQGFGQPQHF
>TRBV29-1|TRBJ2-5|11|NA|NA
TGCAGCGTTGAGGACACCGCCGGTCTGTTCTTC
CSVEDTAGLFF
>TRBV10-3|TRBJ1-5|12|NA|many
TGTGCCAGCAGTTCGCCGGATCAGCCCCAGCATTTT
CASSSPDQPQHF
>TRBV10-3|TRBJ1-4|14|NA|NA
TGTGCCAGCAGTTATTCAGCCAGCGGGGAAAAACTGTTTTTT
CASSYSASGEKLFF
>TRBV29-1|TRBJ2-7|14|NA|NA
TGCAGCGCCAGGGGACTATTACCTTCCTACGAGCAGTACTTC
CSARGLLPSYEQYF
>TRBV7-2|TRBJ1-1|14|NA|many
TGTGCCAGCAGCTCACGTACAGGGTCCACTGAAGCTTTCTTT
CASSSRTGSTEAFF
>TRBV10-3|TRBJ2-5|15|NA|many
TGTGCCATCAGTGATGAGCGGGCGGCGAAAGAGACCCAGTACTTC
CAISDERAAKETQYF
>TRBV12-3/TRBV12-4|TRBJ1-5|12|NA|many
TGTGCCAGCAGGGTTAGCAGTTCCATCCAGCATTTT
CASRVSSSIQHF